A single TCR beta chain is shown here with its context. The source of the sample is a study of shared clonotypes between healthy human individuals. Genomic DNA of each subset was evenly split across several immunoSEQ plates. Sequencing was performed with immunoSEQ multiplex PCR; in TCRdb, only in-frame clones are kept and a portion is missing. The sample has roughly 1,800,000 clones, over 85% seen once. The V gene end was trimmed by 2 bases and the J gene end by 0 bases; junction bases not matched to a gene: 11. The CDR3 runs to 20 residues. Germline V gene sequence: CDR1 MDHEN, CDR2 SYDVKM. CD45RO negativity and positive selection for CCR7 defined naive CD8 cells, a population that excluded terminally differentiated effector memory CD45RA+ cells.

The sequenced material came from naive CD8+ T cells sorted from blood. The chain recombines TRBV28 with TRBJ2-1; 12 positions agree with TRBD2. This receptor was identified in a man aged 18 to 29 in good health. Written as DNA, the CDR3 is TGTGCCAGCAGTTTAACCCAAACTAGCGGGGGGTGGAGCTCCTACAATGAGCAGTTCTTC. Residues: CASSLTQTSGGWSSYNEQFF.